The sequence of this TCR beta chain was determined in a study of cytomegalovirus exposure and HLA in healthy donors. Study conclusions and caveats: Cytomegalovirus association was assigned to about 150 TCR beta chains.

Trimming took off 4 bases at V and 7 bases at J, with 5 bases between the two ends. Germline V CDR1 and CDR2: MNHEY, SVGAGI. The CDR3 covers 11 residues. The PCR employed 60 Vbeta primers together with 13 Jbeta primers. Generated by immunoSEQ multiplex PCR, the TCRdb table keeps only in-frame clones and is missing some. The sample contains about 110,000 clones, 69% of which appear only once. This clone has only a few counts. The antigen is not known. The receptor comes from a woman aged 70-85 years in good health and CMV-seropositive. Sequencing input: PBMCs. The chain carries TRBV6-5 and TRBJ2-1; D ambiguous. CDR3 coding DNA: TGTGCCAGCAGTTTTTATAATGAGCAGTTCTTC. This translates into CASSFYNEQFF.